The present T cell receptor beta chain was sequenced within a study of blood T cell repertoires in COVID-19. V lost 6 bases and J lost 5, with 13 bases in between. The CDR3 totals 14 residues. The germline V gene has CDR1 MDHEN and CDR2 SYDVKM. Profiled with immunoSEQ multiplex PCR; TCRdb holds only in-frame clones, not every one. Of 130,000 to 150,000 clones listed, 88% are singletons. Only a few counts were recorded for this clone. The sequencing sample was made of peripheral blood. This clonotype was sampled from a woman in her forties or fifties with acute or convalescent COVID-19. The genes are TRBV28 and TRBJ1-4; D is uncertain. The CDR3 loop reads CASRTPFGNEKLFF. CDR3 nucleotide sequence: TGTGCCAGCAGGACACCGTTTGGGAATGAAAAACTGTTTTTT.